These 13 T cell receptor beta chains were sequenced from one sample in a study of radiotherapy plus CTLA-4 blockade in lung cancer. Sequencing used immunoSEQ multiplex PCR; TCRdb keeps in-frame clones, though not all of them. The sample shows about 95,000 clones, 80% to 90% of them seen only once. Here the sequenced sample was peripheral blood, taken from a patient treated with radiotherapy plus ipilimumab. The receptors here all came from a human donor with non-small cell lung cancer who had stable disease on radiotherapy plus ipilimumab.

This CDR3 is CASSLVAGVGYEQYF. Here the CDR3 DNA reads TGTGCCAGCAGCTTAGTTGCGGGGGTGGGGTACGAGCAGTACTTC. This rearrangement joins TRBV11-2 to TRBJ2-7; 7 bases are shared with TRBD2. Per germline, CDR1 SGHAT and CDR2 FQNNGV. The CDR3 covers 15 residues. The V gene end was trimmed by 1 base and the J gene end by 4 bases; junction bases not matched to a gene: 7. The variable domain in full, with the rest retrieved from reference TRBV11-2 and TRBJ2-7, is EAGVAQSPRYKIIEKRQSVAFWCNPISGHATLYWYQQILGQGPKLLIQFQNNGVVDDSQLPKDRFSAERLKGVDSTLKIQPAKLEDSAVYLCASSLVAGVGYEQYFGPGTRLTVT.

Only one count was recorded for this clone. Written as DNA, the CDR3 is TGTGCCATCAGTGTTGGAGACGACTATGGCTACACCTTC. It translates to CAISVGDDYGYTF. The V and J genes are TRBV10-3 and TRBJ1-2; D is ambiguous. Germline CDR1 ENHRY, CDR2 SYGVKD. V dropped 4 bases and J dropped 3 bases, with 9 bases sitting between them. The CDR3 is 13 residues long.

This clone showed up just a few times. The rearrangement links TRBV12-5 to TRBJ2-7; TRBD1 matches 8 bases. The CDR3 extends over 16 amino acids. Trimming cost V 0 bases and J 2 bases; bases outside gene matches: 6. Per the germline V gene, CDR1 is LGHNT and CDR2 is FRNRAP. The CDR3 sequence: CASGLVLGQGPYEQYF. The CDR3 DNA reads TGTGCTAGTGGTTTGGTACTTGGACAGGGACCCTACGAGCAGTACTTC.

This clone was recorded a few times. The rearrangement links TRBV7-6 to TRBJ2-7; 12 bases agree with TRBD2. The CDR3 runs to 14 residues. V was clipped by 5 bases and J by 4 bases; unmatched bases: 3. Germline V gene sequence: CDR1 SGHVS, CDR2 FNYEAQ. The CDR3 DNA is TGTGCCAGCAGCCCGACTAGCGGGAGATACGAGCAGTACTTC. Translation gives CASSPTSGRYEQYF.

V usage is TRBV25-1 and J usage is TRBJ1-4, with TRBD1 as a possible D gene (5 bases). The CDR3 has 14 amino acids. Trimming shortened V by 8 bases and J by 4 bases, and 14 bases separated the two germline ends. Germline CDR1 is MGHDK and CDR2 is SYGVNS. The CDR3 here is CASAPGRSNEKLFF. The CDR3 coding sequence is TGTGCCAGCGCCCCGGGACGGAGTAATGAAAAACTGTTTTTT.

Only a few counts were recorded for this clone. DNA of the CDR3: TGCGCCAGCAGTGGACAGGGGTCGGAAAAACTGTTTTTT. Residues: CASSGQGSEKLFF. The chain couples TRBV10-2 to TRBJ1-4; 8 positions match TRBD1. The ends lost 4 bases at V and 8 bases at J; junction bases unmatched: 3. In germline, CDR1 is WSHSY, CDR2 SAAADI. This CDR3 comprises 13 residues.

The chain combines TRBV7-9 with TRBJ1-2, with 9 positions matching TRBD1. There are 16 residues in the CDR3. Germline loops: CDR1 SEHNR, CDR2 FQNEAQ (reference sequence). J gave up 4 bases and V 4 bases, and 10 bases lay outside the gene matches. The CDR3 reads CASSSNGQGRSYGYTF. CDR3 coding DNA: TGTGCCAGCAGCTCGAATGGACAGGGGCGCTCCTATGGCTACACCTTC.

The chain uses TRBV6-5 and TRBJ1-1, with D possibly matching TRBD1 (5 bases). Germline-derived CDR1 and CDR2 are MNHEY and SVGAGI. The V gene lost 0 bases and the J gene lost 5 bases, with 13 bases spanning the gap. The CDR3 extends over 15 amino acids. The CDR3 region has the DNA TGTGCCAGCAGTTACTCGAACCAGGGAAAAACTGAAGCTTTCTTT. The encoded protein is CASSYSNQGKTEAFF.

The chain carries TRBV18 and TRBJ2-7; D not resolved. Germline V gene data show CDR1 as KGHSH and CDR2 as LQKENI. Trimming shortened V by 3 bases and J by 0 bases, and 12 bases separated the two germline ends. The CDR3 totals 15 residues. Here the CDR3 reads CASSPESVSSYEQYF. In nucleotides, the CDR3 is TGTGCCAGCTCACCCGAGAGTGTTAGCTCCTACGAGCAGTACTTC.

The V call is TRBV19, the J call TRBJ2-4, with D possibly TRBD1 on 6 matching bases. The CDR3 length is 17 residues. V was cut by 7 bases and J by 1 base, with 20 bases left in between. CDR1 is LNHDA and CDR2 is SQIVND in the germline V gene (reference sequence). CDR3 protein: CASTPRSQDSAKNIQYF. CDR3 nucleotides: TGTGCCAGTACCCCTCGTTCCCAGGACAGCGCCAAAAACATTCAGTACTTC.

To note about this clone: The DNA is left out, because the CDR3 cannot be placed on it with certainty; the CDR3 is given as TCRdb lists it. The gene calls are TRBV7-4 and TRBJ1-5. The germline V gene has CDR1 SGHVT and CDR2 SQSDAQ. Including both end residues, the CDR3 is 18 amino acids long. CDR3 residues: CASSFRAGRGDSNQPQHF.

This chain connects TRBV2 to TRBJ2-1; 7 nucleotides match TRBD2. The germline gives CDR1 SNHLY, CDR2 FYNNEI. The CDR3 has 11 residues. Losses at the gene ends were 9 bases for V and 15 bases for J; bases not matched to a gene: 11. Written as DNA, the CDR3 is TGTGCCAGTAGAGCAGGGACTATACCGTTCTTC. This codes for CASRAGTIPFF.

This sequence joins TRBV9 and TRBJ1-2, with 8 bases fitting TRBD1. CDR3 length: 16 amino acids. Per germline, CDR1 SGDLS and CDR2 YYNGEE. Trimming at V came to 0 bases and at J to 7 bases, leaving 11 bases not matched to a gene. This chain's CDR3 is CASSVEQGARIGGYTF. The DNA of the CDR3 is TGTGCCAGCAGCGTAGAGCAGGGGGCTCGGATTGGTGGCTACACCTTC.